This is a list of T cell receptor beta chains from one sample in a study of T cells after yellow fever vaccination. TCRdb passed the 5' RACE reads through MiXCR, listing each CDR3 protein once. The repertoire has about 85,000 distinct CDR3 sequences, 13% of them found once; the top ten carry 20% to 25%. Specimen: CD8+ T cells not binding an NS4B(214-222) dextramer, sorted from PBMCs, collected approximately 22 days after the first yellow fever vaccination. The receptors derive from a man aged 18 to 30 who received the YFV17D yellow fever vaccine. Each CDR3 is given without its conserved first and last residue. D genes are given only for firm matches.

D	V	CDR3
NA	TRBV14	ASSQGEWYEQF
NA	TRBV19	ASSMNGNTEAF
NA	TRBV12-3/TRBV12-4	ASSYGTTNSPLH
TRBD1	TRBV7-9	ASSLAAQGVAKNIQY
TRBD1	TRBV4-1	ASSEAVGQGENEQF
NA	TRBV6-2/TRBV6-3	ASSILQGGEQY
TRBD1	TRBV2	ASSRAGGTEAF
NA	TRBV12-3/TRBV12-4	ASSPRGTPLQETQY
NA	TRBV14	ASSHFQSSYNEQF
TRBD2	TRBV3-1	ASSQEGGGHTDTQY
TRBD1	TRBV28	ASATTGAGNTIY
NA	TRBV5-1	ASSPRSSYNSPLH
NA	TRBV4-1	ASSQDGRASGHFYNEQF
NA	TRBV14	ASSPYISGAPRGTQY
TRBD1	TRBV29-1	SVCRGLRTDTQY
NA	TRBV20-1	SARGTVVEEQY
NA	TRBV2	ARIAETQY
NA	TRBV6-2/TRBV6-3	ASRTPLSGANVLT
NA	TRBV5-1	ASSLARASSYNEQF
NA	TRBV5-6	ASSLTGAGGPGELF
TRBD1	TRBV12-3/TRBV12-4	ASRGQGPGQPQH
TRBD2	TRBV29-1	SVEAGRGGRDEQF
NA	TRBV5-1	ASSLGTGTYEQY
TRBD2	TRBV7-2	ASSRASGGGADTQY
NA	TRBV5-1	ASSLSWGDYEQY
TRBD1	TRBV29-1	SVGVEGQGSFEQF
TRBD1	TRBV28	ASSAGQGARNEQF
NA	TRBV29-1	SVERTDTDTQY
TRBD2	TRBV28	ASRKAVVGLAGGPADTQY
NA	TRBV11-1	ASLFPGQPSGGANVLT
TRBD2	TRBV6-5	ASSYSGLAGGSDTQY
NA	TRBV20-1	SAPEGGDTEETQY
NA	TRBV4-3	ASSQFATGFDEQY
NA	TRBV28	ASSFPWQGGHSNQPQH
TRBD1	TRBV4-1	ASSPLGQGREKLF
TRBD1	TRBV3-1	ASSRGQAGNQPQH
NA	TRBV5-1	ASSLGYGGTGELF
TRBD1	TRBV27	ASSLRQGSAEQY
TRBD2	TRBV29-1	GTSGVYNEQF
TRBD2	TRBV7-7	ASSLAPTSGGFSYNEQF
NA	TRBV6-1	ASGALYGYT
NA	TRBV7-2	ASSATSRGKAF
TRBD2	TRBV6-1	ASSEFKRGGGTDTQY
NA	TRBV7-7	ASSPPGGFDYGYT
NA	TRBV7-9	ASSPAYQEQY
TRBD2	TRBV7-2	ASSFGGGPYNEQF
TRBD1	TRBV9	ASSEPPGTGSEAF
NA	TRBV4-1	ASSQVVGDYNEQF
TRBD1	TRBV11-2	ASSLLRGRSDTQY
NA	TRBV10-2	ASDGGLRSGELF
NA	TRBV3-1	ASSLPPGERGLWETQY
NA	TRBV5-5	ASSWGWGESGYGYT
NA	TRBV29-1	SVEDRGRSTDTQY
NA	TRBV15	ATKSTSFPVEAF
TRBD2	TRBV4-3	ASSQETVAGGTTDTQY